This T cell receptor (beta chain) was identified during a study of control samples from healthy donors and cancer patients. Germline trimming cut 5 bases from V and 4 bases from J; bases unmatched to any gene: 9. The CDR3 is made up of 15 amino acids. Germline values: CDR1 LNHDA, CDR2 SQIVND (reference sequence). Repertoires were generated with immunoSEQ multiplex PCR, while TCRdb's copy carries only in-frame clones and drops some. Among roughly 130,000 clones listed, just under 95% were seen once. The sequencing sample was made of PBMCs. V usage is TRBV19 and J usage is TRBJ2-3; 7 nucleotides agree with TRBD2. This TCR derives from a man aged 55 to 70 with colorectal cancer. The CDR3: CASSPGTAGADTQYF. Here the CDR3 DNA reads TGTGCCAGTAGTCCCGGGACCGCGGGGGCAGATACGCAGTATTTT.